This T cell receptor (beta chain) originates from a study of T cell responses to AZD1222 COVID-19 vaccine. On the study more broadly: Combined were second doses at about 4 or about 12 weeks. Findings and caveats of the study: Spike was spanned by vaccine-associated CD4 TCRs, with dominance at 160-218 and 743-854. Recipients of AZD1222 seropositive at baseline numbered only 6 or 7.

The CDR3 runs to 15 residues. The V gene lost 4 bases and the J gene lost 0 bases, with 11 bases spanning the gap. Germline loops: CDR1 SGHVS, CDR2 FQNEAQ. The method was immunoSEQ multiplex PCR; TCRdb's version includes in-frame clones alone and lacks a portion of them. The sample lists around 130,000 clones, more than 70% occurring once. About this clone itself: What it binds is unknown.

The chain recombines TRBV7-8 with TRBJ2-3, with D perhaps TRBD2 (6 bases). This receptor was obtained from an adult in good health. The sequencing here drew on peripheral blood, taken on day 0 of AZD1222 vaccination. CDR3 loop: CASSYLASSTDTQYF. The CDR3 DNA reads TGTGCCAGCAGCTACCTAGCGAGCAGCACAGATACGCAGTATTTT.